This TCR beta chain was sequenced for a study of PD-L1 blockade in urothelial cancer. Study details: Each blood sample yielded a median of 141,255 T cells.

Only in-frame clones appear in the TCRdb table, and some are missing; sequencing was by immunoSEQ multiplex PCR. The sample records more than 15,000 clones, around 91% being singletons. CDR3 length: 17 amino acids. Germline CDR1 is KGHSH and CDR2 is LQKENI. V gave up 3 bases and J gave up 0 bases; unmatched junction bases: 8. Time point here: pretreatment peripheral blood. This rearrangement joins TRBV18 to TRBJ2-1; 7 bases match TRBD2. The clonotype was recovered from a man between 65 and 80 years old with urothelial cancer. This specimen was PBMCs, taken around atezolizumab (anti-PD-L1) treatment. The CDR3 spells CASSPVQRTSSYNEQFF. The DNA of the CDR3 is TGTGCCAGCTCACCCGTCCAGCGGACTAGCTCCTACAATGAGCAGTTCTTC.